This T cell receptor beta chain was recovered during a study of blood T cell repertoires in COVID-19. Study-level information: Collection of acute and convalescent COVID-19 samples took place in the United States, Italy and Spain. T cells, B-cell-depleted T cells, or PBMCs provided the cDNA or gDNA that served as material.

Germline V lookup: CDR1 SNHLY, CDR2 FYNNEI. The ends were cut back, 1 base at V and 0 bases at J, with 7 bases in the middle. This CDR3 region has 15 residues. Study processing details: How many nucleated cells were present was estimated from reference gene primer amplification. Profiled with immunoSEQ multiplex PCR; TCRdb holds only in-frame clones, not every one. That table is the source of V, J and clone size, and D and trimming were worked out from the DNA. The data show about 54,000 clones, 70% to 90% seen once. The sequenced sample consisted of peripheral blood. The chain employs TRBV2 and TRBJ1-3, with no clear D. This sequence originates from a human donor in a cohort sampled during active COVID-19. The CDR3 DNA is TGTGCCAGCAGTGAAGGCGGCATCTCTGGAAACACCATATATTTT. Protein sequence: CASSEGGISGNTIYF.